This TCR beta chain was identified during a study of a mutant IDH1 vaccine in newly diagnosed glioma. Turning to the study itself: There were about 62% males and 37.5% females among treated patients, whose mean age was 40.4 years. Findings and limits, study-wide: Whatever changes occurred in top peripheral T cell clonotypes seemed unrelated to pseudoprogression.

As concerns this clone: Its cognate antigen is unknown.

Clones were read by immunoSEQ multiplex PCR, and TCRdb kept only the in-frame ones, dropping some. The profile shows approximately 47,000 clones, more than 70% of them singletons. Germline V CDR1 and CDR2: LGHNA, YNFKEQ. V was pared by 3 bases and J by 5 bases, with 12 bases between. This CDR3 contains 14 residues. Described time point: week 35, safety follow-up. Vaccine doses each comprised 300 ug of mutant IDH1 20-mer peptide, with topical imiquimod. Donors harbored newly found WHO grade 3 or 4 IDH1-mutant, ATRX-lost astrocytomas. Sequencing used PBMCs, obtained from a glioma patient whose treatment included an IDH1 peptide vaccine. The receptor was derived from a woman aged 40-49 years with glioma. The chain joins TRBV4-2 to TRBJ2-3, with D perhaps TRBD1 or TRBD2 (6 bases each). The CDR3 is CASSQRGAGDTQYF. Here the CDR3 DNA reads TGTGCCAGCAGCCAGAGGGGGGCCGGAGATACGCAGTATTTT.